This T cell receptor beta chain was documented in a study of cytomegalovirus exposure and HLA in healthy donors. General study results and limits: A later analysis showed TCR association rates differing by HLA locus, peaking at DRB1 and lowest at HLA-C.

Germline CDR1 SGHTS, CDR2 YDEGEE. The CDR3 runs 16 residues. Trimming took off 1 base at V and 1 base at J, with 14 bases between the two ends. As concerns this clone: Antigen unknown.

The study ran its PCR with 60 Vbeta and 13 Jbeta primers. The repertoire was sequenced with immunoSEQ multiplex PCR; TCRdb's copy has only in-frame clones and lacks some. The sample totals approximately 110,000 clones; its top ten clones hold roughly 1%. This receptor was identified in a man aged 18 to 29 in good health and CMV-seronegative. Material for sequencing was PBMCs. The V and J genes are TRBV5-8 and TRBJ1-2, with D possibly matching TRBD1 (6 bases). CDR3 sequence (DNA): TGTGCCAGCAGCTTGTTTTGGACAGCTTATAACTATGGCTACACCTTC. Protein sequence: CASSLFWTAYNYGYTF.